A selection of T cell receptor beta chains follows, all from one sample in a study of T cell responses to AZD1222 COVID-19 vaccine. The method was immunoSEQ multiplex PCR; TCRdb's version includes in-frame clones alone and lacks a portion of them. Of roughly 160,000 clones listed, 90% to 95% were seen once; the top ten hold around 4.5%. Sequencing used peripheral blood, obtained on day 0 of MenACWY control vaccination. These receptors all come from an adult in good health. Each CDR3 is given with its conserved first and last residue. Each record gives: D gene, V gene, clone size, J gene, CDR3 protein, CDR3 DNA. The D gene is left open where the match is weak. Not all rows give a size; the values are once, few, many and, for expanded clones, a class.

.	TRBV11-2	.	TRBJ2-7	CASSLGTYLNEQYF	TGTGCCAGCAGCTTAGGGACTTACCTAAACGAGCAGTACTTC
TRBD1	TRBV18	.	TRBJ1-1	CASSEGAGTEAFF	TGTGCCAGCTCCGAGGGGGCCGGCACTGAAGCTTTCTTT
.	TRBV24-1	.	TRBJ2-1	CATSEARWNEQFF	TGTGCCACCAGTGAGGCTAGATGGAATGAGCAGTTCTTC
TRBD1	TRBV23-1	few	TRBJ1-3	CASSHAAPGQGVLGNTIYF	TGCGCCAGCAGTCATGCCGCTCCGGGACAGGGAGTTTTAGGAAACACCATATATTTT
.	TRBV4-2	once	TRBJ1-2	CASSQDLRSNSDYTF	TGTGCCAGCAGCCAAGATTTGCGCAGCAACTCCGACTACACCTTC
TRBD1	TRBV29-1	.	TRBJ2-7	CSVILGQGAGYEQYF	TGCAGCGTTATCCTTGGACAGGGGGCGGGTTACGAGCAGTACTTC
TRBD1	TRBV30	.	TRBJ1-5	CAWRQTGGNQPQHF	TGTGCCTGGAGACAGACAGGGGGCAATCAGCCCCAGCATTTT
TRBD1	TRBV10-3	once	TRBJ2-2	CAISELGQVPGELFF	TGTGCCATCAGTGAGTTGGGACAGGTGCCCGGGGAGCTGTTTTTT
TRBD2	TRBV7-9	.	TRBJ2-1	CASGGLVNEQFF	TGTGCCAGTGGGGGACTAGTCAATGAGCAGTTCTTC
.	TRBV29-1	.	TRBJ1-1	CSGGSATEAFF	TGCAGCGGGGGGTCCGCCACTGAAGCTTTCTTT
TRBD2	TRBV4-2	.	TRBJ2-5	CASSQQTSGRLETQYF	TGTGCCAGCAGCCAGCAAACTAGCGGGAGGTTGGAGACCCAGTACTTC
TRBD1	TRBV18	.	TRBJ2-3	CASSTSDRGSDTQYF	TGTGCCAGCTCAACGTCGGACAGGGGTTCAGATACGCAGTATTTT
TRBD2	TRBV2	.	TRBJ2-1	CATGTSGSLSEQFF	TGTGCCACTGGGACTAGCGGGAGTTTATCTGAGCAGTTCTTC
.	TRBV9	.	TRBJ2-3	CASSLQPQGIGTDTQYF	TGTGCCAGCAGCCTCCAGCCCCAGGGGATCGGTACAGATACGCAGTATTTT
TRBD2	TRBV7-9	.	TRBJ2-3	CASSSLELADRTDTQYF	TGTGCCAGCAGCTCACTAGAACTAGCGGATAGGACAGATACGCAGTATTTT
.	TRBV24-1	.	TRBJ2-3	CATSDDKTSTDTQYF	TGTGCCACCAGCGACGACAAGACTAGCACAGATACGCAGTATTTT
.	TRBV7-2	.	TRBJ1-5	CASSFGTLDQPQHF	TGTGCCAGCAGCTTTGGGACTCTGGACCAGCCCCAGCATTTT
.	TRBV11-2	.	TRBJ2-1	CASSRLGTFSYNEQFF	TGTGCCAGCAGTCGTCTGGGGACATTCTCCTACAATGAGCAGTTCTTC
TRBD1	TRBV4-1	.	TRBJ2-7	CASSRTGSSYEQYF	TGCGCCAGCAGCCGGACAGGGAGCTCCTACGAGCAGTACTTC
TRBD1	TRBV6-6	.	TRBJ1-1	CATWGQMNTEAFF	TGTGCCACCTGGGGACAGATGAACACTGAAGCTTTCTTT
.	TRBV18	.	TRBJ1-5	CASSPPGRGNQPQHF	TGTGCCAGCTCACCACCCGGCAGGGGAAATCAGCCCCAGCATTTT
.	TRBV3-1/TRBV3-2	.	TRBJ2-1	CASSIGRTSSYNEQFF	TGTGCCAGCAGCATAGGCCGAACGAGCTCCTACAATGAGCAGTTCTTC
TRBD1	TRBV28	.	TRBJ2-7	CASSTIPGQGYSYEQYF	TGTGCCAGCAGCACGATACCGGGACAGGGGTATTCCTACGAGCAGTACTTC
TRBD1	TRBV23-1	.	TRBJ1-2	CASSQSGQGRGRYTF	TGCGCCAGCAGTCAATCGGGACAGGGGAGAGGTCGCTACACCTTC
.	TRBV6-5	.	TRBJ1-2	CASRGGLGYTF	TGTGCCAGCCGCGGGGGGCTTGGCTACACCTTC
TRBD1	TRBV3-1/TRBV3-2	.	TRBJ1-3	CASSPGQGSGNTIYF	TGTGCCAGCAGCCCAGGACAGGGCTCTGGAAACACCATATATTTT
.	TRBV2	.	TRBJ1-1	CASSNRATEAFF	TGTGCCAGCAGTAACAGGGCCACTGAAGCTTTCTTT
.	TRBV7-3	.	TRBJ2-2	CASSLQQGGNTGELFF	TGTGCCAGCAGCTTACAACAGGGTGGGAACACCGGGGAGCTGTTTTTT
.	TRBV27	.	TRBJ2-2	CASSFRQLTGELFF	TGTGCCAGCAGTTTCCGACAGCTCACCGGGGAGCTGTTTTTT
.	TRBV28	.	TRBJ2-5	CASSLSGVEETQYF	TGTGCCAGCAGTTTATCGGGAGTTGAAGAGACCCAGTACTTC
.	TRBV3-1/TRBV3-2	.	TRBJ2-3	CASSALLDTQYF	TGTGCCAGCAGCGCTCTACTAGATACGCAGTATTTT
.	TRBV6-4	.	TRBJ2-1	CASSDLLGNEQFF	TGTGCCAGCAGTGACCTTCTAGGCAATGAGCAGTTCTTC
.	TRBV24-1	.	TRBJ2-3	CATSDLSGQPDTQYF	TGTGCCACCAGTGATCTCAGCGGACAGCCAGATACGCAGTATTTT
TRBD2	TRBV28	.	TRBJ2-1	CASSGTSSGTYNEQFF	TGTGCCAGCAGTGGCACTTCTAGCGGGACATACAATGAGCAGTTCTTC